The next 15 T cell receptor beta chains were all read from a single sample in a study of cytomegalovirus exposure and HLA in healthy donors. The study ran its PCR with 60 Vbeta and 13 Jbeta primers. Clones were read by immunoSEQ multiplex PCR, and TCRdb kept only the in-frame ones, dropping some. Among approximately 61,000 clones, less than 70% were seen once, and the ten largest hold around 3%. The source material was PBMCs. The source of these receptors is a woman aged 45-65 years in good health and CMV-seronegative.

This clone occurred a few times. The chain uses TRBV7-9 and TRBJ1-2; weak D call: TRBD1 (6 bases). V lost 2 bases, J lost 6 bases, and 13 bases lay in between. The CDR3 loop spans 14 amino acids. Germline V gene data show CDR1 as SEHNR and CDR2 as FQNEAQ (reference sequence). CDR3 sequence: CASSLSGGFHGYTF. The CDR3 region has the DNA TGTGCCAGCAGCTTAAGTGGGGGCTTCCATGGCTACACCTTC.

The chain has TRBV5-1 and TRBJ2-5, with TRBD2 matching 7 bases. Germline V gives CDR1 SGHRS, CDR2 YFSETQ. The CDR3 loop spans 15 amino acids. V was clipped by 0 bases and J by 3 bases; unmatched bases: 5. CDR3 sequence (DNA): TGCGCCAGCAGCTTGGTAGCGGGTAGTAAAGAGACCCAGTACTTC. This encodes CASSLVAGSKETQYF. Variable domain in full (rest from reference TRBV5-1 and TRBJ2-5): KAGVTQTPRYLIKTRGQQVTLSCSPISGHRSVSWYQQTPGQGLQFLFEYFSETQRNKGNFPGRFSGRQFSNSRSEMNVSTLELGDSALYLCASSLVAGSKETQYFGPGTRLLVL.

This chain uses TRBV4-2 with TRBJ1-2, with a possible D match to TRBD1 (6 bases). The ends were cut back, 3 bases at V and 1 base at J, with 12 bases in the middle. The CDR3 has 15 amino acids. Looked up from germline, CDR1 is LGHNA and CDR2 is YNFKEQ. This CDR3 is CASSQSGTRNYGYTF. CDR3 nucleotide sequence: TGTGCCAGCAGCCAGTCCGGGACACGTAACTATGGCTACACCTTC.

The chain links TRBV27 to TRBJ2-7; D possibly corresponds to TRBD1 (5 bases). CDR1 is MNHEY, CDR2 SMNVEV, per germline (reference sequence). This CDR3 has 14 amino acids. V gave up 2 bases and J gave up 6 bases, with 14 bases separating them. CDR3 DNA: TGTGCCAGCAGTTTAGCAGGGTCTTCCCTCGAGCAGTACTTC. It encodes CASSLAGSSLEQYF.

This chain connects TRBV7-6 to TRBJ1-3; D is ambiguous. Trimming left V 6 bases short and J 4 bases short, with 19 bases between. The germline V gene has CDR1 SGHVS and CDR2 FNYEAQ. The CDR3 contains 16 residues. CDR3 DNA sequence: TGTGCCAGCAGTTTGACTAGTCCACTTTCAGGAAACACCATATATTTT. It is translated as CASSLTSPLSGNTIYF.

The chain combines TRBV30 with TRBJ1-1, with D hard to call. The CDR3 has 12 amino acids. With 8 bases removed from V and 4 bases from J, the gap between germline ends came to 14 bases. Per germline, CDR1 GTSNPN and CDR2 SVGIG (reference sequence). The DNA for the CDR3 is TGTGCCGGGCGGGTAGCGGCCACTGAAGCTTTCTTT. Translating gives CAGRVAATEAFF. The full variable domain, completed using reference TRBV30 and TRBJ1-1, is SQTIHQWPATLVQPVGSPLSLECTVEGTSNPNLYWYRQAAGRGLQLLFYSVGIGQISSEVPQNLSASRPQDRQFILSSKKLLLSDSGFYLCAGRVAATEAFFGQGTRLTVV.

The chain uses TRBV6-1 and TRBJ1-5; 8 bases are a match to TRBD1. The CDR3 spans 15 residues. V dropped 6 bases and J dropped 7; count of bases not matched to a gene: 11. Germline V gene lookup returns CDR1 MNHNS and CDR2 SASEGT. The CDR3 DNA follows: TGTGCCAGCAGCGAACAGACAGGGGTCGACCAGCCCCAGCATTTT. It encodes CASSEQTGVDQPQHF.

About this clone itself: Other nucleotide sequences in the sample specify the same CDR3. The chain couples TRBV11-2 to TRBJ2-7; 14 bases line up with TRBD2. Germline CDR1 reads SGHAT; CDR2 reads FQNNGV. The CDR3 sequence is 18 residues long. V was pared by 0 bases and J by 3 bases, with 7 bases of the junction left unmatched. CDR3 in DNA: TGTGCCAGCAGCTTAGAAGGGGGACTAGCGGGAGTAGGCTACGAGCAGTACTTC. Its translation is CASSLEGGLAGVGYEQYF.

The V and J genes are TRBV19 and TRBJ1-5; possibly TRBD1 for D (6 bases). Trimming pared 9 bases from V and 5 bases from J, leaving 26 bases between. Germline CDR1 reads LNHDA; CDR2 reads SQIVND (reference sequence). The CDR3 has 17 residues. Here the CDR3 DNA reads TGTGCCAGCAAAGGGGCAGGGGTGGGTGTGGGGTATCAGCCCCAGCATTTT. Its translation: CASKGAGVGVGYQPQHF.

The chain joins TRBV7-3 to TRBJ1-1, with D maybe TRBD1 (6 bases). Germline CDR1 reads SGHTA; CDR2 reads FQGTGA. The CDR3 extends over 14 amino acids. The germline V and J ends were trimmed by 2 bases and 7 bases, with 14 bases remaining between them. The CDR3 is CASSLGGRLHEAFF. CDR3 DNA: TGTGCCAGCAGCTTAGGGGGCCGATTACATGAAGCTTTCTTT.

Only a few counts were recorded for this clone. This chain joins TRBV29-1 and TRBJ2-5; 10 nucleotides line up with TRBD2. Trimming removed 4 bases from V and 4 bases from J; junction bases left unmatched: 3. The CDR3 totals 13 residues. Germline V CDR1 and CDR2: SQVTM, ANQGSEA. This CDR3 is CSVGASGRETQYF. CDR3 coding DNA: TGCAGCGTTGGGGCTAGCGGGAGAGAGACCCAGTACTTC.

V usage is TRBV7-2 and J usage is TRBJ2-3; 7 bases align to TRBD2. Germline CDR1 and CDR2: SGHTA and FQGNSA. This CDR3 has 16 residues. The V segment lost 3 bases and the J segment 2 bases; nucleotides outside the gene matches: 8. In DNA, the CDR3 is TGTGCCAGCAGCTTTCGACTAGCAGAACCCACAGATACGCAGTATTTT. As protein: CASSFRLAEPTDTQYF.

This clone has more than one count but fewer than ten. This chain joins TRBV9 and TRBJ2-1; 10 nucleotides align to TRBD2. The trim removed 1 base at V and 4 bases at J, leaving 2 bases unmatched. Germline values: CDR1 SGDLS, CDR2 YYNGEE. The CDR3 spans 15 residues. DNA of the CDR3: TGTGCCAGCAGCGTAACTAGCGGGGTATACAATGAGCAGTTCTTC. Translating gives CASSVTSGVYNEQFF.

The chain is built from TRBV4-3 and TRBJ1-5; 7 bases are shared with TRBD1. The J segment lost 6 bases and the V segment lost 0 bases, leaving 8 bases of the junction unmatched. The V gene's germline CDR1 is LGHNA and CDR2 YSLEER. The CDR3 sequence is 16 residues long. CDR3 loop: CASSQEGGPGSQPQHF. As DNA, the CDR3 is TGCGCCAGCAGCCAAGAAGGGGGCCCGGGGAGTCAGCCCCAGCATTTT.

The CDR3 spells CASSVEGSGRDTQYF. CDR3 nucleotide sequence: TGTGCCAGCAGCGTAGAGGGAAGCGGGAGAGATACGCAGTATTTT. The chain joins TRBV9 to TRBJ2-3; 8 bases align to TRBD2. Per germline, CDR1 SGDLS and CDR2 YYNGEE. With V trimmed by 0 bases and J by 5 bases, 5 bases remained unmatched. The CDR3 is made up of 15 amino acids. Supplemented by reference TRBV9 and TRBJ2-3, the full variable domain reads DSGVTQTPKHLITATGQRVTLRCSPRSGDLSVYWYQQSLDQGLQFLIQYYNGEERAKGNILERFSAQQFPDLHSELNLSSLELGDSALYFCASSVEGSGRDTQYFGPGTRLTVL.